This T cell receptor (beta chain) was identified during a study of blood T cell repertoires in COVID-19. Study context: Researchers got acute and convalescent COVID-19 samples from the United States, Italy and Spain. Sources were T cells, B-cell-depleted T cells, or PBMCs; the material itself was cDNA or gDNA.

This clone has at least ten counts. Original methodology: Cell counts per sample came from amplifying reference gene primers. TCRdb keeps only in-frame clones here, not all; method: immunoSEQ multiplex PCR. That table gives V, J and clone size, and the DNA gave D and trimming. The sample records about 300,000 clones, 87% being singletons. V was trimmed by 1 base and J by 3 bases, leaving 22 bases between them. The germline CDR1 and CDR2 sequences are SNHLY and FYNNEI. The CDR3 extends over 18 amino acids. The TCR sequence derives from a woman aged 40 to 49 who had recovered from COVID-19. The rearrangement uses TRBV2 and TRBJ2-7, with TRBD1 as a possible D gene (5 bases). The sample was peripheral blood. CDR3 region: CASSEDLPGHPPYYEQYF. CDR3 in DNA: TGTGCCAGCAGTGAAGATCTACCAGGACACCCACCTTACTACGAGCAGTACTTC.